Described below is a single TCR beta chain sequence and its context. The data derive from a study of cytomegalovirus exposure and HLA in healthy donors. Trimming cost V 3 bases and J 6 bases; bases outside gene matches: 9. Germline values: CDR1 GTSNPN, CDR2 SVGIG (reference sequence). CDR3 length: 14 residues. Researchers ran the PCR with 60 Vbeta and 13 Jbeta primers. TCRdb's copy holds only in-frame clones and misses some; the assay was immunoSEQ multiplex PCR. The specimen's table records 150,000 to 200,000 clones. V gene TRBV30 combines with J gene TRBJ2-5, with 8 bases aligning to TRBD1. The sequencing input was PBMCs. The receptor's source is a woman younger than 35 in good health and CMV-seropositive. CDR3 sequence (DNA): TGTGCCTGGAGGGGACAGGCCTTGGGGAAGACCCAGTACTTC. It specifies CAWRGQALGKTQYF.